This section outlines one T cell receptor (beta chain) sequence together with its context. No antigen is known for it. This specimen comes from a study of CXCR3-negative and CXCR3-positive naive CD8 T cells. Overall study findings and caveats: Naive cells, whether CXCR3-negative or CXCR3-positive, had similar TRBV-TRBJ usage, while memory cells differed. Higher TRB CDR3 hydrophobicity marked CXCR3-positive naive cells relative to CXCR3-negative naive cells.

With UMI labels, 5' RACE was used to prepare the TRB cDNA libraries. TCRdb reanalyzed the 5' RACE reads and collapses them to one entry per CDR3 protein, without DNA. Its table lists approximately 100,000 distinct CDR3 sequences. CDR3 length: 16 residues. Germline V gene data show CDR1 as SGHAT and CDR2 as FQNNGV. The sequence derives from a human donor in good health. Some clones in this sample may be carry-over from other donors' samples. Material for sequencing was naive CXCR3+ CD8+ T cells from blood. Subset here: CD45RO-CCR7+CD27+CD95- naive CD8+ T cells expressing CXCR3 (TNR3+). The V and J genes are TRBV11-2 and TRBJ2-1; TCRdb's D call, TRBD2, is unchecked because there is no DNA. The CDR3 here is CASSPTPRDPLGEQFF.